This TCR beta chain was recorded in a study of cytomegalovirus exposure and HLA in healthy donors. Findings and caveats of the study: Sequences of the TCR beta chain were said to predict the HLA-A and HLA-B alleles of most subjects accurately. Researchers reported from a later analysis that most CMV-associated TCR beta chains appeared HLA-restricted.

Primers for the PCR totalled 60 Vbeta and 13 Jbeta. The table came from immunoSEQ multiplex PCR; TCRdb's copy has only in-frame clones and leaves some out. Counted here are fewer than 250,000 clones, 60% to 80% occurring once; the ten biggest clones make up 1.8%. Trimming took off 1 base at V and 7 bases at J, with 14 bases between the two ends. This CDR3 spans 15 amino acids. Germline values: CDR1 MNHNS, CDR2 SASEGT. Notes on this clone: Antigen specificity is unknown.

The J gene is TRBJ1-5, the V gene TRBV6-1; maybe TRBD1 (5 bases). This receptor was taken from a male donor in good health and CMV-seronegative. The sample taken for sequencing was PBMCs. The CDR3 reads CASSEGPEGVQPQHF. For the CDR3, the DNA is TGTGCCAGCAGTGAAGGACCTGAAGGGGTGCAGCCCCAGCATTTT.